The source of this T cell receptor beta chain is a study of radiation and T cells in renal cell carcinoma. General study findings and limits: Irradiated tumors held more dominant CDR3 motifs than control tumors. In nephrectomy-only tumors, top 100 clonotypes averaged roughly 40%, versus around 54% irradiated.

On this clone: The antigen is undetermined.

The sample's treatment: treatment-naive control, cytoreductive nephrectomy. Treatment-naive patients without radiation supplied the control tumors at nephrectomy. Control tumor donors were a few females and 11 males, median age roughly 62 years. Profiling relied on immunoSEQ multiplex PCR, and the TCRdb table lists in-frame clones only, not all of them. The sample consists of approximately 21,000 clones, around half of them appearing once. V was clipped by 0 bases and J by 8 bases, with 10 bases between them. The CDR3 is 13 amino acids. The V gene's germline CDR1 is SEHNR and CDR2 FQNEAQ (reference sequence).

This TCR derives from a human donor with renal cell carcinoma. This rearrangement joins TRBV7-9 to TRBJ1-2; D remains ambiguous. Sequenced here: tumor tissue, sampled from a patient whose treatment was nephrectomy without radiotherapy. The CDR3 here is CASSLATGVGYTF. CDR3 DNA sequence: TGTGCCAGCAGCTTAGCGACGGGTGTGGGCTACACCTTC.